These 26 T cell receptor beta chains came from one sample sequenced in a study of blood T cell repertoires in COVID-19. Assay: immunoSEQ multiplex PCR; the TCRdb copy retains only in-frame clones and omits some. The sample lists more than 150,000 clones, over 75% occurring once. The sequenced material came from peripheral blood. The receptors were gathered from a woman at least 80 years old with acute or convalescent COVID-19.

The rearrangement uses TRBV4-1 and TRBJ2-5; 7 bases map to TRBD1. In germline, CDR1 is MGHRA, CDR2 YSYEKL. V was clipped by 1 base and J by 7 bases; unmatched bases: 15. This CDR3 comprises 17 residues. The CDR3 reads CASSQGLVMGQRRTQYF. The CDR3 DNA sequence: TGCGCCAGCAGCCAAGGGCTAGTAATGGGACAGAGGCGGACCCAGTACTTC.

The chain combines TRBV28 with TRBJ2-5, with D perhaps TRBD1 (6 bases). The V and J ends lost 5 bases and 2 bases respectively, with 21 bases between them. In germline, CDR1 is MDHEN, CDR2 SYDVKM. CDR3 length equals 17 residues. CDR3 sequence: CASSPPPRQGLQETQYF. CDR3 DNA sequence: TGTGCCAGCAGTCCCCCCCCGCGGCAGGGGCTACAAGAGACCCAGTACTTC.

The rearrangement uses TRBV9 and TRBJ2-7; a possible D gene is TRBD2 (6 bases). Germline V gene sequence: CDR1 SGDLS, CDR2 YYNGEE. Trimming removed 0 bases at V and 7 bases at J, with 17 bases between. This CDR3 contains 15 residues. The CDR3 DNA sequence: TGTGCCAGCAGCGTAGAGGGTAGCGGTTACCTGGAGCAGTACTTC. Translation gives CASSVEGSGYLEQYF. Full variable domain (rest looked up from reference TRBV9 and TRBJ2-7): DSGVTQTPKHLITATGQRVTLRCSPRSGDLSVYWYQQSLDQGLQFLIQYYNGEERAKGNILERFSAQQFPDLHSELNLSSLELGDSALYFCASSVEGSGYLEQYFGPGTRLTVT.

CDR3 amino acids: CASSFGGAYNEQFF. The CDR3 nucleotides are TGTGCCAGCAGCTTTGGAGGGGCTTACAATGAGCAGTTCTTC. The V and J genes are TRBV5-4 and TRBJ2-1; tentative D call: TRBD2 (6 bases). Germline-derived CDR1 and CDR2 are SGHNT and YYREEE (reference sequence). The CDR3 contains 14 residues. V was clipped by 2 bases and J by 4 bases, with 10 bases between them.

The rearrangement uses TRBV4-2 and TRBJ2-4; 9 nucleotides match TRBD1. V gave up 0 bases and J gave up 7 bases; unmatched junction bases: 4. The CDR3 spans 15 residues. CDR1 is LGHNA and CDR2 is YNFKEQ in the germline V gene. The CDR3 bases are TGTGCCAGCAGCCAAGATGGGACAGGGAGCAACATTCAGTACTTC. The encoded protein is CASSQDGTGSNIQYF.

This clone was counted only a few times. The genes are TRBV30 and TRBJ2-6; 7 bases line up with TRBD2. The V gene end was trimmed by 8 bases and the J gene end by 12 bases; junction bases not matched to a gene: 10. The CDR3 consists of 12 residues. Germline CDR1 reads GTSNPN; CDR2 reads SVGIG (reference sequence). In DNA, the CDR3 is TGTGCCAATGTAAGGGAGGGGTCCGTCCTGACTTTC. Its protein is CANVREGSVLTF.

This rearrangement joins TRBV6-6 to TRBJ2-7, with TRBD2 matching 8 bases. Trimming cost V 0 bases and J 1 base; bases outside gene matches: 5. This CDR3 is 16 amino acids long. CDR1 and CDR2 from the germline V gene are MNHNY and SVGAGI (reference sequence). CDR3: CASSYSGSGASYEQYF. CDR3 DNA sequence: TGTGCCAGCAGTTACTCGGGTAGCGGGGCGTCCTACGAGCAGTACTTC.

The rearrangement joins TRBV18 to TRBJ1-4, with TRBD1 as a possible D gene (5 bases). The CDR3 consists of 17 residues. V shed 3 bases and J shed 0 bases, with 14 bases lying between them. CDR1 and CDR2 from the germline V gene are KGHSH and LQKENI. CDR3 DNA: TGTGCCAGCTCACCTTCCTCGGGGGGGGCAACTAATGAAAAACTGTTTTTT. It yields the protein CASSPSSGGATNEKLFF. The full variable domain, rest sourced from reference TRBV18 and TRBJ1-4, is NAGVMQNPRHLVRRRGQEARLRCSPMKGHSHVYWYRQLPEEGLKFMVYLQKENIIDESGMPKERFSAEFPKEGPSILRIQQVVRGDSAAYFCASSPSSGGATNEKLFFGSGTQLSVL.

The V call is TRBV5-1, the J call TRBJ2-1; TRBD1 aligns across 8 bases. The V gene's germline CDR1 is SGHRS and CDR2 YFSETQ. The CDR3 is 16 residues long. J lost 4 bases, V lost 9 bases, and 15 bases had no gene match. CDR3 sequence (DNA): TGCGCCACGTCTGCCGATCCGGGACAGGCATACAATGAGCAGTTCTTC. Its translation: CATSADPGQAYNEQFF.

Regarding this clone: The junction differs from germline at one of its ends, possibly a read error. This sequence joins TRBV12-3 or TRBV12-4 and TRBJ2-7; 12 nucleotides agree with TRBD2. The CDR3 is 13 residues long. CDR3 bases: TGTGCCAGCAGTTTTAGACTAGCGGGGGTCTCCATCTTC. Its translation is CASSFRLAGVSIF.

The chain carries TRBV30 and TRBJ1-6, with D maybe TRBD1 (5 bases). V dropped 4 bases and J dropped 7 bases, with 14 bases sitting between them. The CDR3 loop spans 14 amino acids. CDR1 GTSNPN and CDR2 SVGIG come from the germline V gene (reference sequence). CDR3 residues: CAWTPGRRNSPLHF. The CDR3 bases are TGTGCCTGGACCCCAGGGCGTCGGAATTCACCCCTCCACTTT.

V and J are TRBV9 and TRBJ1-2; D perhaps matches TRBD1 (5 bases). CDR1 and CDR2 (germline): SGDLS, YYNGEE. This CDR3 region has 15 residues. V was shortened by 2 bases and J by 4 bases, with 15 bases between the two germline ends. The CDR3 loop reads CASSVGDGGSYGYTF. CDR3 DNA: TGTGCCAGCAGCGTCGGGGATGGGGGGAGCTATGGCTACACCTTC.

The rearrangement joins TRBV27 to TRBJ1-1; D ambiguous. V lost 7 bases to trimming and J lost 2 bases, with 14 bases between them. There are 14 residues in the CDR3. CDR1 and CDR2 from the germline V gene are MNHEY and SMNVEV (reference sequence). The CDR3 DNA reads TGTGCCAGCATGAGAGGCGGGGATAACACTGAAGCTTTCTTT. It codes for CASMRGGDNTEAFF.

The chain joins TRBV7-2 to TRBJ2-7; possibly TRBD1 for D (5 bases). Germline V gene data show CDR1 as SGHTA and CDR2 as FQGNSA. The V end was cut by 2 bases, the J end by 2 bases, with 10 bases between. The CDR3 extends over 14 amino acids. CDR3 in amino acids: CASSLQGRAYEQYF. For the CDR3, the DNA is TGTGCCAGCAGCTTACAGGGAAGGGCCTACGAGCAGTACTTC.

V is TRBV7-3 and J is TRBJ2-1; 13 bases are a match to TRBD2. J gave up 7 bases and V 5 bases, and 8 bases lay outside the gene matches. This CDR3 spans 16 amino acids. In germline, CDR1 is SGHTA, CDR2 FQGTGA. CDR3 residues: CASSPGTSGNLNEQFF. CDR3 DNA: TGTGCCAGCAGCCCCGGGACTAGCGGGAATTTGAATGAGCAGTTCTTC.

The chain recombines TRBV10-2 with TRBJ2-3, with 10 positions matching TRBD2. The CDR3 contains 15 residues. Germline trimming cut 5 bases from V and 5 bases from J; bases unmatched to any gene: 7. Germline V gene sequence: CDR1 WSHSY, CDR2 SAAADI. CDR3 sequence: CASSILAGAGDTQYF. DNA of the CDR3: TGCGCCAGCAGTATTCTAGCGGGAGCAGGAGATACGCAGTATTTT.

This rearrangement joins TRBV11-2 to TRBJ2-3; D might be TRBD1 (6 bases). CDR1 and CDR2 from the germline V gene are SGHAT and FQNNGV. The CDR3 extends over 17 amino acids. V dropped 5 bases and J dropped 6 bases, with 24 bases sitting between them. The CDR3 spells CASSPLVGPGVGDTQYF. CDR3 in DNA: TGTGCCAGCAGCCCCCTCGTGGGGCCAGGGGTGGGCGATACGCAGTATTTT.

The chain is built from TRBV19 and TRBJ2-7; 8 bases match TRBD1. The ends lost 5 bases at V and 5 bases at J; junction bases unmatched: 11. The CDR3 contains 15 residues. Germline V gene data show CDR1 as LNHDA and CDR2 as SQIVND (reference sequence). The CDR3 is CASSPWTGNQDEQYF. The CDR3 DNA sequence: TGTGCCAGTAGTCCTTGGACAGGGAATCAGGACGAGCAGTACTTC.

The rearrangement joins TRBV13 to TRBJ2-7, with TRBD1 identical over 8 bases. With V trimmed by 5 bases and J by 2 bases, 5 bases remained unmatched. CDR3 length: 14 amino acids. CDR1 PRHDT and CDR2 FYEKMQ come from the germline V gene (reference sequence). In DNA form, the CDR3 reads TGTGCCAGCAGCCTAAGGGACAGGACCTACGAGCAGTACTTC. This sequence encodes CASSLRDRTYEQYF.

This clone came up many times. The chain employs TRBV19 and TRBJ2-1; 7 positions agree with TRBD2. This CDR3 is 15 amino acids long. The V gene end was trimmed by 4 bases and the J gene end by 6 bases; junction bases not matched to a gene: 9. Per the germline V gene, CDR1 is LNHDA and CDR2 is SQIVND (reference sequence). The CDR3: CASSTAGAPPNEQFF. CDR3 DNA sequence: TGTGCCAGTAGTACGGCGGGAGCCCCACCCAATGAGCAGTTCTTC.

V and J are TRBV4-1 and TRBJ2-7; TRBD2 matches at 7 bases. The germline V gene encodes CDR1 MGHRA and CDR2 YSYEKL. This CDR3 has 17 residues. V was clipped by 0 bases and J by 0 bases; unmatched bases: 8. The chain's CDR3 is CASSQDRKAGSSYEQYF. CDR3 coding DNA: TGCGCCAGCAGCCAAGATCGGAAAGCGGGGAGCTCCTACGAGCAGTACTTC.

The chain carries TRBV15 and TRBJ2-5, with 7 bases lining up with TRBD1. J lost 2 bases, V lost 5 bases, and 5 bases had no gene match. The V gene's germline CDR1 is LNHNV and CDR2 YYDKDF (reference sequence). This CDR3 contains 14 residues. CDR3 loop: CATSPTTGQETQYF. The CDR3 region has the DNA TGTGCCACCAGCCCCACGACAGGGCAAGAGACCCAGTACTTC.

This clone came up a few times. V gene TRBV7-9 combines with J gene TRBJ2-2; D is possibly TRBD2 (6 bases). The CDR3 is 15 residues long. Trimming cost V 0 bases and J 5 bases, with 10 bases left between them. Per germline, CDR1 SEHNR and CDR2 FQNEAQ (reference sequence). This chain's CDR3 is CASSLAGGVTGELFF. CDR3 DNA: TGTGCCAGCAGCTTAGCGGGAGGAGTAACCGGGGAGCTGTTTTTT.

This chain connects TRBV28 to TRBJ1-1; 7 bases map to TRBD1. Germline CDR1 and CDR2: MDHEN and SYDVKM. V lost 8 bases and J lost 1; bases outside the gene matches: 10. The CDR3 extends over 15 amino acids. CDR3 sequence reads: CASLSGQISNTEAFF. CDR3 DNA: TGTGCCAGCCTTTCGGGACAGATCTCGAACACTGAAGCTTTCTTT.

This clone was picked up a small number of times. The chain uses TRBV5-6 and TRBJ2-7; TRBD1 might be the D (5 bases). Germline values: CDR1 SGHDT, CDR2 YYEEEE. This CDR3 comprises 14 residues. Trimming removed 1 base at V and 2 bases at J, with 10 bases between. The CDR3: CASSLLGPPYEQYF. CDR3 nucleotide sequence: TGTGCCAGCAGCTTGCTGGGGCCCCCCTACGAGCAGTACTTC.

The J gene is TRBJ2-3, the V gene TRBV9; TRBD2 matches 7 bases. Germline-derived CDR1 and CDR2 are SGDLS and YYNGEE. The length of the CDR3 is 18 residues. The V segment lost 2 bases and the J segment 3 bases; nucleotides outside the gene matches: 15. The CDR3 nucleotides read TGTGCCAGCAGCGTTGGGGGGAGGGACCTCGGAGGAACAGATACGCAGTATTTT. Translation gives CASSVGGRDLGGTDTQYF. Full variable domain (missing parts from reference TRBV9 and TRBJ2-3): DSGVTQTPKHLITATGQRVTLRCSPRSGDLSVYWYQQSLDQGLQFLIQYYNGEERAKGNILERFSAQQFPDLHSELNLSSLELGDSALYFCASSVGGRDLGGTDTQYFGPGTRLTVL.